The T cell receptor (beta chain) described here comes from a study of CD8 T cells in ankylosing spondylitis. General study points: A number of the motif variants had already been described in reactive arthritis synovial fluid and blood. CD8+ cells made up the disease-linked clones, which were relatively rare in peripheral blood. Blood from ankylosing spondylitis patients appeared to carry a characteristic roughly eight-variant TCR beta motif. Matched synovial fluid from ankylosing spondylitis patients was reported to be enriched for disease-linked clones.

Libraries of TCR beta came from quantitative 5'-RACE with molecular barcodes. MiXCR, applied by TCRdb to the 5' RACE reads, yields one record per CDR3 protein. The profile shows 500,000 to 650,000 distinct CDR3 sequences, roughly 5.2% of them singletons. The sample holds many counts of this clonotype. Its antigen is unidentified. Germline V CDR1 and CDR2: SEHNR, FQNEAQ (reference sequence). The CDR3 extends over 13 amino acids. Trimming took 1 base from V and 8 from J, leaving 11 bases between them. The chain combines TRBV7-9 with TRBJ1-2; possible D gene TRBD1, 6 bases. The sample was blood, either unsorted or a sorted T cell fraction (not recorded which). The receptor was isolated from a male donor with ankylosing spondylitis. The CDR3 DNA sequence: TGTGCCAGCAGCTTAGATCCAGGGGTGGGCTACACCTTC. Translating gives CASSLDPGVGYTF.